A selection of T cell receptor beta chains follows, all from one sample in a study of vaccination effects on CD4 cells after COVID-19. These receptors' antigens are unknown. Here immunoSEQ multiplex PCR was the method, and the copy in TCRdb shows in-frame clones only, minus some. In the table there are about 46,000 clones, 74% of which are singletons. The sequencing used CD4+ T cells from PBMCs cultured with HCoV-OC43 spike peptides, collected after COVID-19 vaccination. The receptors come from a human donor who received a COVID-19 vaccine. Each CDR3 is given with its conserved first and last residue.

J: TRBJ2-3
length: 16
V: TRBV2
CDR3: CASSEIYLAVPSTQYF

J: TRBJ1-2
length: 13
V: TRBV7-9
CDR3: CASSLGTVDGYTF

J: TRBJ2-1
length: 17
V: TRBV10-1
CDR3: CASSAQPGQGLPNEQFF

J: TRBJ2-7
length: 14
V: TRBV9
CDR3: CASSETTGTYEQYF

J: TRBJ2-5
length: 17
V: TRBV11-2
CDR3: CASSLDPLRGRQETQYF

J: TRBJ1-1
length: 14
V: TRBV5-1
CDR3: CASSLVGGYSEAFF

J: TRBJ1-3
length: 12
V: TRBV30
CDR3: CAWSKTSGTIYF

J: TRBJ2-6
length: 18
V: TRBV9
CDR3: CASAPRGGPQFGANVLTF

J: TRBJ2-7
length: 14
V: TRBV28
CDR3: CASSQGLARNEQYF

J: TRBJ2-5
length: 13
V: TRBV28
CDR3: CASSLGGRETQYF

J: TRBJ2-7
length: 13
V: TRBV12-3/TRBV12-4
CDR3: CASSLRRMGEQYF

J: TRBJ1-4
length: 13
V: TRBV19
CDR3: CATNDRAPEKLFF

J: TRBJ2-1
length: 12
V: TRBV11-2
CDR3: CASSLALGEQFF

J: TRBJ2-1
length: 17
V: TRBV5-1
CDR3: CASSLGLQVRSYNEQFF

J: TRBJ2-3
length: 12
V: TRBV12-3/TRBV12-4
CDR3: CASSRPKDTQYF

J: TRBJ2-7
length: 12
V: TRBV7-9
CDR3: CASSLESYEQYF

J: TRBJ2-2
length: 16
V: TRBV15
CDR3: CATSGDISGVAGELFF

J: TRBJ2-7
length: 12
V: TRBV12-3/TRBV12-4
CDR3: CAGTGSHYEQYF

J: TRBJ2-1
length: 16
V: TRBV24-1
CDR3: CATSESSANTYNEQFF

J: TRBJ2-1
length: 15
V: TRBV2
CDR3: CASRDRTGTWNEQFF

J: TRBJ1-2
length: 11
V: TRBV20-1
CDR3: CSTGANYGYTF

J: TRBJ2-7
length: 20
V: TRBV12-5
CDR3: CASGLVLSRLAGGKIYEQYF

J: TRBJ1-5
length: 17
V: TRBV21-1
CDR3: CASSKARKGTGNQPQHF

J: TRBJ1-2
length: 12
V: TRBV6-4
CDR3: CASSLAGNGYTF

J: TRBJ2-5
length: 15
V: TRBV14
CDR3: CASSQTWGAKETQYF

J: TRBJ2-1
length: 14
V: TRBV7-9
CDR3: CASSSFSGENEQFF

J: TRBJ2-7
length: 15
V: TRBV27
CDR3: CASKPNAVGSYEQYF

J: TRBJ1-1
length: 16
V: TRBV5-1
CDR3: CASSWGRTGSNTEAFF

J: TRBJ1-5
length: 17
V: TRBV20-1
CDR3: CSASQGAPPYSNQPQHF

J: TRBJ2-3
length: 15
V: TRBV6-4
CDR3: CASSVEAGGTDTQYF

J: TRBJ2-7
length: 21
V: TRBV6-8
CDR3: CASSYPVTSSGSFPLSDEQYF

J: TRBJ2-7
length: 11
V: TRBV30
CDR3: CAWTGGYEQYF

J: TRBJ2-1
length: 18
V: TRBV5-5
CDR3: CASSPGAGRGSKLGEQFF

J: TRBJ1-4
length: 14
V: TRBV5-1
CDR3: CASSVGQGVEKLFF

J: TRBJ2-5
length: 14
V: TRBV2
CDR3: CARGATSGSETQYF

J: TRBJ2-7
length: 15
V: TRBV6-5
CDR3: CASTPTSGISYEQYF

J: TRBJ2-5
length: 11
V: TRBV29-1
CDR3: CSVDLGETQYF

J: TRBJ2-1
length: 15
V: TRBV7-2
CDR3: CASSMDRGSYNEQFF

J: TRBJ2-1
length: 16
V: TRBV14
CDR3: CASSQAVTLREGQQFF

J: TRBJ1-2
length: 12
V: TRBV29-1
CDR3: CSVAGRPYGYTF

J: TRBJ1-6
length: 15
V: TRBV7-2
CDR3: CASSLGVQYNSPLHF

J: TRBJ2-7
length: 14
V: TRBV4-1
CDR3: CASSQPTLGNEQYF

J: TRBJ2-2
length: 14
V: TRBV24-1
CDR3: CATGGLAETGELFF

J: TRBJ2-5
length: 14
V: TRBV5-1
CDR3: CASSLEGGGGTQYF

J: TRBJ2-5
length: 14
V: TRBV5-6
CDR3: CASRRTGEEETQYF

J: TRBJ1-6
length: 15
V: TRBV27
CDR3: CASSRNRASNSPLHF

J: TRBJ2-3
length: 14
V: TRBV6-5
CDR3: CASRITMGTDTQYF

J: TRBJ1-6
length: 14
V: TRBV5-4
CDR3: CASSLDQGPSPLHF

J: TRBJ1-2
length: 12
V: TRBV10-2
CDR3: CASSAETYGYTF

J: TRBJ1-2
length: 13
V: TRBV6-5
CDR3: CASRVDGVYGYTF

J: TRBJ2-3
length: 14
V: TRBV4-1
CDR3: CASSQVRFKDTQYF

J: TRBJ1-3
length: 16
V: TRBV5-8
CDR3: CASSLTGGDSGNTIYF

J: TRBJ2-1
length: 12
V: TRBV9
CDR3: CASSVAYNEQFF

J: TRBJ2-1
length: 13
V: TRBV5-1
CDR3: CASSLTYYNEQFF